This TCR beta chain originates from a study of Ad26.COV2.S vaccination and SARS-CoV-2 variants. Study conclusions and caveats: Spike-specific TCR breadth was greater in vaccine than placebo recipients. People who got the vaccine or the placebo had similar non-spike TCR breadth. Reports say spike-specific CD8+ and CD4+ T cell responses covered substantial breadth after vaccination.

Comment on this clone: What it binds is not known.

The data were produced by immunoSEQ multiplex PCR, yet TCRdb's version contains in-frame clones alone and is incomplete. The sample has approximately 350,000 clones, around 82% seen once. Germline V gene data show CDR1 as KGHSH and CDR2 as LQKENI. The V and J ends lost 6 bases and 2 bases respectively, with 13 bases between them. The CDR3 length is 14 residues. Treatment: some 19 received Ad26.COV2.S at low or high dose, single or two shots; roughly five received placebo; per-sample allocation not given. Collection of the samples took place on day 63 after the first injection of vaccine or placebo. The receptor was derived from a person between 18 and 65 years old who received the Ad26.COV2.S COVID-19 vaccine or a placebo. This material consisted of peripheral blood, taken in a trial of Ad26.COV2.S vaccine versus placebo. The chain carries TRBV18 and TRBJ1-1; unclear D gene. The CDR3 loop is CASSRARGNTEAFF. The CDR3 DNA is TGTGCCAGCTCCCGCGCCCGGGGAAACACTGAAGCTTTCTTT.